The rows below give T cell receptor beta chains drawn from one sample of a study of T cell responses to AZD1222 COVID-19 vaccine. Measured with immunoSEQ multiplex PCR; TCRdb has only the in-frame clones, and not every one. The sample carries tens of thousands of clones, more than 75% recorded once. The sample was peripheral blood, taken 28 days after the second AZD1222 dose. The origin of the receptors is an adult who received the AZD1222 COVID-19 vaccine. The CDR3 runs from the conserved cysteine through the conserved F or W. D genes are given only for firm matches. A row's size may be missing; if present it is once, few, many or a size class.

d_call clone_size j_call v_call cdr3_nt cdr3_aa
TRBD2 - TRBJ2-7 TRBV29-1 TGCAGCGTTGGTCCTAGCGGTACCTACGAGCAGTACTTC CSVGPSGTYEQYF
- - TRBJ1-5 TRBV5-6 TGTGCCAGCAGCTTCGCCGGACAGTTAAACAATCAGCCCCAGCATTTT CASSFAGQLNNQPQHF
TRBD1 - TRBJ1-6 TRBV7-9 TGTGCCAGCAGCGTAGGGGGGGACAGATATTCACCCCTCCACTTT CASSVGGDRYSPLHF
- - TRBJ2-5 TRBV5-1 TGCGCCAGCAGCTTGATTGGGGAGACCCAGTACTTC CASSLIGETQYF
- - TRBJ1-3 TRBV19 TGTGCCAGTAGTATACGTACCAACGTACTCTCTGGAAACACCATATATTTT CASSIRTNVLSGNTIYF
- - TRBJ2-3 TRBV12-5 TGTGCTAGTGGTTTGGAGGCGGCAGATACGCAGTATTTT CASGLEAADTQYF
- - TRBJ2-7 TRBV9 TGTGCCAGCAGCGAGGATTATGTGGGACAGCAGTACTTC CASSEDYVGQQYF
TRBD1 - TRBJ2-3 TRBV9 TGTGCCAGCAGCGTACAGGGGGCGACAGATACGCAGTATTTT CASSVQGATDTQYF
- - TRBJ2-2 TRBV2 TGTGCCAGCAGTGAAGCCCAGACTAAGCCCGGGGAGCTGTTTTTT CASSEAQTKPGELFF
TRBD1 - TRBJ2-2 TRBV7-3 TGTGCCAGCAGCCCGGGACAGGGGGCCGATACCGGGGAGCTGTTTTTT CASSPGQGADTGELFF
- - TRBJ2-7 TRBV9 TGTGCCAGCAGCGTAGCCCCGGGGCGCGGCTCCTACGAGCAGTACTTC CASSVAPGRGSYEQYF
- - TRBJ1-1 TRBV10-3 TGTGCCACTAGGGGGACGGTGAACACTGAAGCTTTCTTT CATRGTVNTEAFF
- - TRBJ1-6 TRBV27 TGTGCCAGCAGTAGACCGCGGGGCCTTATCCACTTT CASSRPRGLIHF
- - TRBJ1-6 TRBV7-9 TGTGCCAGCAGCTTAGCTTCAGGGTTCAATTCACCCCTCCACTTT CASSLASGFNSPLHF
TRBD1 - TRBJ1-6 TRBV5-1 TGCGCCAGCAGCGTGACTACAGGGGTGGAGTCACCCCTCCACTTT CASSVTTGVESPLHF
TRBD1 - TRBJ1-1 TRBV7-2 TGTGCCAGCAGCCGACAGGGGGGTACTGAAGCTTTCTTT CASSRQGGTEAFF
- - TRBJ1-3 TRBV7-8 TGTGCCAGCAGCCCAGCGCTCAGATGGGGAAACACCATATATTTT CASSPALRWGNTIYF
TRBD1 medium-sized TRBJ1-3 TRBV5-1 TGCGCCAGCAGCTGGGGACAGACTGGAAACACCATATATTTT CASSWGQTGNTIYF
- - TRBJ1-1 TRBV28 TGTGCCAGCCAAAATAATCACAGGGTGAACACTGAAGCTTTCTTT CASQNNHRVNTEAFF
- - TRBJ2-3 TRBV28 TGTGCCAGCACGAATCCGGCAGATACGCAGTATTTT CASTNPADTQYF
- - TRBJ2-3 TRBV9 TGTGCCAGCACCGACACAAAAGGCACAGATACGCAGTATTTT CASTDTKGTDTQYF
- once TRBJ2-4 TRBV3-1/TRBV3-2 TGTGCCAGCAGCTATCAGGGGCGGTTGGAAAACATTCAGTACTTC CASSYQGRLENIQYF
- - TRBJ2-1 TRBV6-2/TRBV6-3 TGTGCCAGCAGTTACTTCAATGAGCAGTTCTTC CASSYFNEQFF
TRBD1 - TRBJ1-4 TRBV25-1 TGTGCCAGCAGTGAAATCTTAGGGACAGGGAGTAATGAAAAACTGTTTTTT CASSEILGTGSNEKLFF
- once TRBJ2-5 TRBV12-3/TRBV12-4 TGTGCCAGCAGTTTAGCGTCCCAAGAGACCCAGTACTTC CASSLASQETQYF
- - TRBJ2-2 TRBV11-3 TGTGCCAGCAGCTTAGCACAGGCTACCGGGGAGCTGTTTTTT CASSLAQATGELFF
TRBD1 - TRBJ1-6 TRBV27 TGTGCCAGCAGTCGCTGGGACAGCAACTCCTATAATTCACCCCTCCACTTT CASSRWDSNSYNSPLHF
- - TRBJ1-5 TRBV4-3 TGCGCCAGCAGCCAAGATCCAGGTTATAGCAATCAGCCCCAGCATTTT CASSQDPGYSNQPQHF
- - TRBJ1-6 TRBV4-3 TGCGCCAGCAGCCGACGACCGGAATATAATTCACCCCTCCACTTT CASSRRPEYNSPLHF
- - TRBJ1-1 TRBV7-2 TGTGCCAGCAGCGGCCGAGGGAACACTGAAGCTTTCTTT CASSGRGNTEAFF
TRBD2 - TRBJ2-2 TRBV6-2/TRBV6-3 TGTGCCAGCAGTTACCGGGGGAAATTAGGACTAGGCCGCCCCGGGGAGCTGTTTTTT CASSYRGKLGLGRPGELFF
TRBD2 - TRBJ2-1 TRBV24-1 TGTGCCACCAGTTCGGCCGGGACTAGCGGAAACAATGAGCAGTTCTTC CATSSAGTSGNNEQFF
- - TRBJ1-1 TRBV7-9 TGTGCCAGCAGCTTAGCGCTTAGGGAAGGGGAAGCTTTCTTT CASSLALREGEAFF
TRBD1 - TRBJ1-1 TRBV7-2 TGTGCCAGCAGCTTATCGACAGGGGATTCCCCTGAAGCTTTCTTT CASSLSTGDSPEAFF
- - TRBJ1-1 TRBV6-5 TGTGCCAGCATAGTTTGGAGGGGCGAGATGCCTGAAGCTTTCTTT CASIVWRGEMPEAFF
TRBD1 - TRBJ1-1 TRBV5-5 TGTGCCAGCAGCTGGAGGAGGGGGACAGGGCTCCCGAACACTGAAGCTTTCTTT CASSWRRGTGLPNTEAFF
- - TRBJ1-4 TRBV5-1 TGCGCCAGCAGCTTGGAAGGGACCCTCGGGGAAAAACTGTTTTTT CASSLEGTLGEKLFF